These 16 T cell receptor beta chains share one sample of origin, sequenced in a study of blood T cells in healthy people across ages. A second roughly 6 to 12 cycle PCR used barcoded and J-beta primers. TCRdb redid the calling of the 5' RACE reads with MiXCR, one entry per CDR3 protein. The sample includes 600,000 to 850,000 distinct CDR3 sequences, roughly 25% seen only once; the top ten take 9.4%. These data also featured in a second study, about T cells of mothers and their children.

Sequenced: blood. These receptors were obtained from a boy between 10 and 17 years old in good health.

This clonotype was observed a few times. This sequence joins TRBV4-3 and TRBJ2-3; tentatively, D is TRBD1 or TRBD2 (6 bases each). This CDR3 has 14 amino acids. V lost 1 base to trimming and J lost 5 bases, with 10 bases between them. Germline V gene data show CDR1 as LGHNA and CDR2 as YSLEER. Written as DNA, the CDR3 is TGCGCCAGCAGCCAAGGGGGGGCGGGAGATACGCAGTATTTT. It translates to CASSQGGAGDTQYF.

In this sample, this clonotype turned up a few times. The chain joins TRBV24-1 to TRBJ1-1; the D is unclear. V was shortened by 0 bases and J by 3 bases, with 13 bases between the two germline ends. The CDR3 has 16 amino acids. The V gene's germline CDR1 is KGHDR and CDR2 SFDVKD. CDR3 loop: CATSDLFGQRDTEAFF. Written as DNA, the CDR3 is TGTGCCACCAGTGATTTGTTTGGGCAACGGGACACTGAAGCTTTCTTT.

V gene TRBV29-1 combines with J gene TRBJ2-7, with D hard to call. Trimming shortened V by 1 base and J by 7 bases, and 11 bases separated the two germline ends. Germline values: CDR1 SQVTM, CDR2 ANQGSEA. The CDR3 is made up of 12 amino acids. DNA for the CDR3: TGCAGCGTTGAAGGGAGTTCGCGGGAGCAGTACTTC. Translated, it gives CSVEGSSREQYF.

J is TRBJ2-7 and V is TRBV2; TRBD2 is a possible D gene (5 bases). This CDR3 region has 15 residues. The V and J ends lost 4 bases and 1 base respectively, with 14 bases between them. Per germline, CDR1 SNHLY and CDR2 FYNNEI. The CDR3: CASSGWGERSYEQYF. The CDR3 DNA reads TGTGCCAGCAGTGGATGGGGAGAACGGTCCTACGAGCAGTACTTC.

V and J are TRBV2 and TRBJ2-3; TRBD2 agrees at 11 bases. Trimming cost V 3 bases and J 6 bases; bases outside gene matches: 8. The germline gives CDR1 SNHLY, CDR2 FYNNEI. This CDR3 contains 16 residues. This chain's CDR3 is CASSDPLAGGRDTQYF. The CDR3 bases are TGTGCCAGCAGTGATCCCCTAGCGGGGGGCCGGGATACGCAGTATTTT.

The chain recombines TRBV9 with TRBJ2-1; D gene ambiguous. In germline, CDR1 is SGDLS, CDR2 YYNGEE. The CDR3 is made up of 15 amino acids. The V end lost 0 bases, the J end lost 4 bases, and 11 bases lay between the germline ends. The CDR3 DNA reads as TGTGCCAGCAGCGTAGCTGGTCCAGGATACAATGAGCAGTTCTTC. Residues: CASSVAGPGYNEQFF.

The rearrangement uses TRBV6-1 and TRBJ1-6; D is undetermined. Germline values: CDR1 MNHNS, CDR2 SASEGT. The germline V and J ends were trimmed by 5 bases and 8 bases, with 16 bases remaining between them. This CDR3 has 15 residues. CDR3 nucleotide sequence: TGTGCCAGCAGTAAAGACACCGGTCCTTATTCACCCCTCCACTTT. This encodes CASSKDTGPYSPLHF.

The rearrangement uses TRBV2 and TRBJ2-1; D gene uncertain. The CDR3 totals 13 residues. Germline V gene sequence: CDR1 SNHLY, CDR2 FYNNEI. Trimming stripped 5 bases from V and 2 bases from J, with 7 bases between. CDR3 nucleotides: TGTGCCAGCAGTCATCAGGCCTACAATGAGCAGTTCTTC. This translates into CASSHQAYNEQFF.

With respect to this clonotype: An end of the junction does not agree with germline; a read error may underlie this. This chain links TRBV7-7 with TRBJ1-4, with no clear D. The germline V gene has CDR1 SSHAT and CDR2 FNYEAQ (reference sequence). CDR3 length equals 13 residues. The CDR3 coding sequence is TGTGCTAGCAGCTTAGCAGCTAATGAAAAACTGTTTTTT. Its translation is CASSLAANEKLFF.

This rearrangement joins TRBV7-2 to TRBJ2-2, with D perhaps matching TRBD1 (5 bases). This CDR3 has 15 amino acids. Trimming took off 0 bases at V and 6 bases at J, with 11 bases between the two ends. Germline V gene sequence: CDR1 SGHTA, CDR2 FQGNSA. The CDR3 region has the DNA TGTGCCAGCAGCTTAGCGGCAGGGAAGGCCGGGGAGCTGTTTTTT. It codes for CASSLAAGKAGELFF.

The chain joins TRBV9 to TRBJ2-7, with D hard to call. The DNA end lines up better with TRBJ2-1; the J call may be wrong. Germline CDR1 is SGDLS and CDR2 is YYNGEE. This CDR3 region has 13 residues. CDR3 loop: CASSKTPHIEQFF. The CDR3, as DNA: TGTGCCAGCAGCAAAACCCCCCATATTGAGCAGTTCTTC.

This clonotype was picked up a small number of times. The chain has TRBV6-6 and TRBJ1-1; D gene ambiguous. Trimming left V 2 bases short and J 5 bases short, with 9 bases between. CDR1 is MNHNY, CDR2 SVGAGI, per germline (reference sequence). There are 13 residues in the CDR3. CDR3 bases: TGTGCCAGCAGTTACGGGCGCGGTACTGAAGCTTTCTTT. Encoded protein: CASSYGRGTEAFF.

This clonotype was observed a handful of times. The genes are TRBV20-1 and TRBJ2-1; 7 bases match TRBD2. The V segment lost 7 bases and the J segment 6 bases; nucleotides outside the gene matches: 18. Germline CDR1 reads DFQATT; CDR2 reads SNEGSKA (reference sequence). CDR3 length: 16 residues. CDR3 amino acids: CSGGASGERVGNEQFF. The CDR3 nucleotides read TGCAGTGGTGGGGCTAGCGGAGAAAGGGTAGGCAATGAGCAGTTCTTC.

A single count supports this clonotype. This chain joins TRBV5-6 and TRBJ2-1, with no clear D. CDR3 length: 15 amino acids. Per the germline V gene, CDR1 is SGHDT and CDR2 is YYEEEE. V was clipped by 2 bases and J by 5 bases, with 14 bases between them. The CDR3 loop is CASSFRWPKDNEQFF. Written as DNA, the CDR3 is TGTGCCAGCAGCTTTCGTTGGCCCAAGGACAATGAGCAGTTCTTC.

The CDR3 reads CASSRGTSDYEQYF. CDR3 in DNA: TGCGCCAGCAGCAGGGGGACTAGCGATTACGAGCAGTACTTC. The chain employs TRBV5-1 and TRBJ2-7; the match to TRBD2 covers 10 bases. The CDR3 has 14 amino acids. In germline, CDR1 is SGHRS, CDR2 YFSETQ. V gave up 4 bases and J gave up 4 bases; unmatched junction bases: 5.

This chain joins TRBV2 and TRBJ2-1, with D tentatively TRBD1 (6 bases). V gave up 7 bases and J gave up 9 bases, with 10 bases separating them. Per the germline V gene, CDR1 is SNHLY and CDR2 is FYNNEI. The CDR3 has 11 amino acids. This chain's CDR3 is CASIGGVEQFF. The CDR3 region has the DNA TGTGCCAGCATAGGGGGAGTTGAGCAGTTCTTC.